This T cell receptor beta chain was captured in a study of T-cell memory formation after mild COVID-19 (dated by TCRdb to about 2021). In terms of the full investigation: Most TCR sequence clusters were specific to one of the two donors. Two young, previously healthy adult volunteers made up the cohort, one male and one female. Longitudinal TCRalpha and TCRbeta repertoire sequencing tracked T-cell clones expanding and contracting after mild COVID-19 in two donors.

About this clonotype: Its antigen is currently not known. The input lacks base qualities; no much larger clone sits a single base away.

The germline V gene (reference sequence) gives CDR1 as DFQATT and CDR2 as SNEGSKA. V was cut back by 3 bases and J by 7 bases, leaving a gap of 19 bases between them. Inclusive of the bounding cysteine and phenylalanine, the CDR3 is 15 residues long. Only the CDR3 portion is preserved as DNA: 45 bases, with reading frame beginning at the first base. What the study reported, not specific to this receptor: Contracting CD4+ clones appeared mostly in the CM and EM memory subsets, whereas CD8+ clones were enriched in EMRA. Clones that contracted from day 15 to 85 showed balanced CD4/CD8 phenotypes, whereas a second wave of clones that expanded from day 15 to 37 leaned towards CD4+. The detection of some responding clones in pre-infection memory suggests that pre-existing cross-reactive memory T cells joined the SARS-CoV-2 response. Only a couple of mild cases were covered in the study, and larger cohorts including severe cases with pre-infection samples were considered necessary. SARS-CoV-2 specificity of the second-wave clones peaking on day 37 was not confirmed.

Sequencer: Illumina NovaSeq 6000. cDNA libraries for TCRalpha and TCRbeta were prepared by 5'RACE using constant-segment primers, with sample barcodes and unique molecular identifiers added. RNA was extracted from every sample with Trizol reagent. Library amplification was performed in two PCR steps, and a second sample barcode and Illumina TruSeq adapters were introduced in the second step. The libraries were sequenced on an Illumina NovaSeq using 2 x 150 bp paired-end reads. The study's processing was this. With migec v1.2.7, reads were demultiplexed and then collapsed into UMI-guided consensus sequences. Using mixcr v2.1.11, UMI consensuses were aligned to TRA and TRB V and J templates and then assembled into clonotypes. A clonotype was counted as expanded or contracted only if both edgeR and NoisET called the change significant, with noise models trained on biological replicates. For edgeR calls, a false discovery rate-adjusted p below 0.01 and a log2 fold-change threshold of 1 were applied. As an exploratory analysis of dynamics, PCA with hierarchical clustering was applied to max-normalized trajectories of the 1000 most abundant clonotypes. The CD4 or CD8 phenotype of responding clones was assigned using the separately sequenced CD4+ and CD8+ repertoires. TCRdb's own reprocessing of the public reads used fastp at Q25 and MiXCR and kept productive beta chains. Records with the same CDR3 protein are collapsed into one entry carrying the most frequent genes and DNA. The V and J calls follow TCRdb's processing rather than the paper's. The sample contains hundreds of thousands of distinct CDR3 sequences, about 22% of them found a single time. In total, the top ten clones hold under 15% of the sample.

Ficoll-Paque density gradient centrifugation was used to isolate PBMCs. The chain is assembled from TRBV20-1 and TRBJ2-1, with the D gene not confidently named. Sequencing was performed on PBMCs or a T cell subset sorted from them (not recorded which). The TCR originated in an adult woman who had mild COVID-19 (a few samples of this study predate the infection). The sample titles of this study are shuffled in the database, so cell type and time point are left out; the donor was told from shared clones. The CDR3 has the sequence CSARYLGLLLNEQFF. The sequence in DNA is TGCAGTGCTAGGTATTTAGGGCTGCTCCTGAATGAGCAGTTCTTC.